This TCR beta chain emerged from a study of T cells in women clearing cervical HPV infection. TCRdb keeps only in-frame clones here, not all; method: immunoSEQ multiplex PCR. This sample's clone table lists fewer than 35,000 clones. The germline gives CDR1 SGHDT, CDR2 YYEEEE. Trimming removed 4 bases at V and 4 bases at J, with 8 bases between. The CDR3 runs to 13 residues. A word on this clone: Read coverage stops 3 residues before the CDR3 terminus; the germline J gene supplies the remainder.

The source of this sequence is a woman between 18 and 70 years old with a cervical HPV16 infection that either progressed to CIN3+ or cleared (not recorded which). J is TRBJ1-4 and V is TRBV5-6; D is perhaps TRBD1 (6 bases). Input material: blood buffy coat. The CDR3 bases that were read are TGTGCCAGCAGCCAGGACAGTAATGAAAAA. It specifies CASSQDSNEK. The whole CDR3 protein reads CASSQDSNEKLFF.